A selection of T cell receptor beta chains follows, all from one sample in a study of graft-versus-host responses after intestinal transplantation. Profiled with immunoSEQ multiplex PCR; TCRdb holds only in-frame clones, not every one. In the table there are about 39,000 clones, about 93% of which are singletons. Their antigen targets remain unknown. This specimen was unstimulated CD8+ T cells sorted from spleen or lymph node cells, taken before transplant. All receptors come from a human donor who was the organ donor for an intestinal transplant. The CDR3 runs from the conserved cysteine through the conserved F or W.

V gene	J gene	CDR3 protein
TRBV7-2	TRBJ1-5	CASSSPDRGWEQPQHF
TRBV7-3	TRBJ2-5	CASSLIGRPGETQYF
TRBV28	TRBJ2-1	CASSLQNEQFF
TRBV27	TRBJ2-7	CASSLGAGGTYEQYF
TRBV7-2	TRBJ2-1	CASSLDLGGGLYNEQFF
TRBV19	TRBJ2-2	CASSSHTSEELFF
TRBV2	TRBJ2-1	CASSESRGRPYNEQFF
TRBV4-1	TRBJ2-1	CASSQDGDNEQFF
TRBV7-9	TRBJ1-2	CASSLGGVRGYTF
TRBV15	TRBJ2-2	CATSSVTLGVMNTGELFF
TRBV28	TRBJ2-1	CASSFYGSSYNEQFF
TRBV2	TRBJ2-1	CASTEAGLSSYNEQFF
TRBV14	TRBJ2-5	CASSQASVQETQYF
TRBV27	TRBJ2-6	CASSSYAGANVLTF
TRBV7-3	TRBJ2-1	CASSLSSASGPLSDEQFF
TRBV27	TRBJ2-3	CASSPIAGADTQYF
TRBV2	TRBJ2-5	CASKRIGQGAKETQYF
TRBV9	TRBJ2-2	CASSVSTSETSIPGELFF
TRBV27	TRBJ2-5	CASSPLRGQETQYF
TRBV5-1	TRBJ2-7	CASSPRGSSYEQYF
TRBV29-1	TRBJ2-7	CSVEGRDHEQYF
TRBV15	TRBJ2-5	CATSTGTWETQYF
TRBV9	TRBJ2-7	CASSVGTGGWEQYF
TRBV6-5	TRBJ2-1	CASSYSASSYNEQFF
TRBV11-3	TRBJ2-1	CASSFGLSEQFF
TRBV6-5	TRBJ1-3	CASTQHRGNTIYF
TRBV4-1	TRBJ1-3	CASSQVVALSGNTIYF
TRBV28	TRBJ2-7	CASSLRGDRRSYEQYF
TRBV28	TRBJ1-1	CASRDQRENTEAFF